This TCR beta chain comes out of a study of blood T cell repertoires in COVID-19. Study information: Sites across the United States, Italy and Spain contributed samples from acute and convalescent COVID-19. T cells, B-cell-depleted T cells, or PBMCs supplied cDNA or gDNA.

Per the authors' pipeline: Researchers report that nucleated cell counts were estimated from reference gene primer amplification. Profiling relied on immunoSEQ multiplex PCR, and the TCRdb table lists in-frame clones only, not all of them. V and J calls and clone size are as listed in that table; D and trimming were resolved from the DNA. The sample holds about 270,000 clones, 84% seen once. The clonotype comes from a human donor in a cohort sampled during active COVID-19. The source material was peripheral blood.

The CDR3 sequence is CASSGDSQPQHF. CDR3 DNA: TGTGCCAGCAGTGGAGACTCCCAGCCCCAGCATTTT. The chain joins TRBV2 to TRBJ1-5, with D unresolved. The CDR3 sequence is 12 residues long. The germline V and J ends were trimmed by 4 bases and 7 bases, with 8 bases remaining between them. Germline lookup yields CDR1 SNHLY and CDR2 FYNNEI.